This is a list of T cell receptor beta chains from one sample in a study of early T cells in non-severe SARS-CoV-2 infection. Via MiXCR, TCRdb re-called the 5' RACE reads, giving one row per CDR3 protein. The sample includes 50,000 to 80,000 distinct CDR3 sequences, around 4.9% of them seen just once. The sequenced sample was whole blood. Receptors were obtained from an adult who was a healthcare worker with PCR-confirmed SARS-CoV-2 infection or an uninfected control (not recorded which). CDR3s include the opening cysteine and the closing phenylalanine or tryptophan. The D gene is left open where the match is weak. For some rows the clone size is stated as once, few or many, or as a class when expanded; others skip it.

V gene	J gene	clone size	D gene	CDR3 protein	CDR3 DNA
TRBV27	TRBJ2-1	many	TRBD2	CASSHGLAGLLGSYNEQFF	TGTGCCAGCAGTCACGGGCTAGCGGGACTCTTAGGCTCCTACAATGAGCAGTTCTTC
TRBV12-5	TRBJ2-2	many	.	CASGSGGGELFF	TGTGCTAGTGGCTCCGGGGGCGGGGAGCTGTTTTTT
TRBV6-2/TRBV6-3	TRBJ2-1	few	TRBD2	CASKTSGRHNEQFF	TGTGCCAGCAAAACTAGCGGGAGACATAATGAGCAGTTCTTC
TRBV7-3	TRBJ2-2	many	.	CASSPSRNTGELFF	TGTGCCAGCAGCCCCTCTAGGAACACCGGGGAGCTGTTTTTT
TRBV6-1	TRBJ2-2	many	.	CASSEAKAGFNTGELFF	TGTGCCAGCAGTGAAGCGAAGGCAGGGTTTAACACCGGGGAGCTGTTTTTT
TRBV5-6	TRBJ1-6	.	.	CASSFANSPLHF	TGTGCCAGCAGCTTTGCGAATTCACCCCTCCACTTT
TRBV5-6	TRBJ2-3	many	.	CASSLGTVRTQYF	TGTGCCAGCAGCTTGGGGACGGTCCGAACGCAGTATTTT
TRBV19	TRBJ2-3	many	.	CASSMGQNTDTQYF	TGTGCCAGTAGTATGGGGCAGAACACAGATACGCAGTATTTT
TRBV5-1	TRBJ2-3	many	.	CASSLDWDTQYF	TGCGCCAGCAGCTTGGACTGGGATACGCAGTATTTT
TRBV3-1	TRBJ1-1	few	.	CASSPGMDTEAFF	TGTGCCAGCAGCCCGGGGATGGACACTGAAGCTTTCTTT
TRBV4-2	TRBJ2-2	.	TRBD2	CASSLATSGGGELFF	TGTGCCAGCAGCCTAGCTACTAGCGGAGGCGGGGAGCTGTTTTTT
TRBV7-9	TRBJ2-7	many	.	CASSNRATAVTSYEQYF	TGTGCCAGCAGCAACCGAGCGACAGCGGTTACCTCCTACGAGCAGTACTTC
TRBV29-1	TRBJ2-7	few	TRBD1	CSVATGYEQYF	TGCAGCGTTGCGACAGGGTACGAGCAGTACTTC
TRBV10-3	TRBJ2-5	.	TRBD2	CAISPAGGQGETQYF	TGTGCCATCAGCCCTGCGGGGGGTCAGGGAGAGACCCAGTACTTC
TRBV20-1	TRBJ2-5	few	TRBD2	CSATGLAGDGETQYF	TGCAGTGCGACGGGACTAGCGGGAGATGGGGAGACCCAGTACTTC
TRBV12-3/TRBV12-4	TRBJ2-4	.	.	CASSRMGVGKNIQYF	TGTGCCAGCAGTCGAATGGGGGTGGGCAAAAACATTCAGTACTTC
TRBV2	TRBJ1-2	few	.	CASSEGRTNYGYTF	TGTGCCAGCAGTGAAGGCAGGACTAACTATGGCTACACCTTC
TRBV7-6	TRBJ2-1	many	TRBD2	CASTGLAGATYNEQFF	TGTGCCTCCACCGGACTAGCGGGGGCGACCTACAATGAGCAGTTCTTC
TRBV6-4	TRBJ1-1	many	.	CASSESIGGTEAFF	TGTGCCAGCAGTGAGTCGATAGGGGGGACTGAAGCTTTCTTT
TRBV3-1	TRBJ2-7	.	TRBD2	CASSPWRTSEAEQYF	TGTGCCAGCAGCCCATGGCGGACTAGTGAGGCCGAGCAGTACTTC
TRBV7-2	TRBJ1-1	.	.	CASSLAPGSTEAFF	TGTGCCAGCAGCTTAGCTCCAGGGTCCACTGAAGCTTTCTTT
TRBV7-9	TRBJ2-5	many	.	CASSLVSGQETQYF	TGTGCCAGCAGCTTAGTATCAGGGCAAGAGACCCAGTACTTC
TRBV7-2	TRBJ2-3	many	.	CASSLASRTDTQYF	TGTGCCAGCAGCTTAGCTAGCCGCACAGATACGCAGTATTTT
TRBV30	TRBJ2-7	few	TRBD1	CAWSFGDRDYEQYF	TGTGCCTGGAGTTTTGGGGACAGGGACTACGAGCAGTACTTC